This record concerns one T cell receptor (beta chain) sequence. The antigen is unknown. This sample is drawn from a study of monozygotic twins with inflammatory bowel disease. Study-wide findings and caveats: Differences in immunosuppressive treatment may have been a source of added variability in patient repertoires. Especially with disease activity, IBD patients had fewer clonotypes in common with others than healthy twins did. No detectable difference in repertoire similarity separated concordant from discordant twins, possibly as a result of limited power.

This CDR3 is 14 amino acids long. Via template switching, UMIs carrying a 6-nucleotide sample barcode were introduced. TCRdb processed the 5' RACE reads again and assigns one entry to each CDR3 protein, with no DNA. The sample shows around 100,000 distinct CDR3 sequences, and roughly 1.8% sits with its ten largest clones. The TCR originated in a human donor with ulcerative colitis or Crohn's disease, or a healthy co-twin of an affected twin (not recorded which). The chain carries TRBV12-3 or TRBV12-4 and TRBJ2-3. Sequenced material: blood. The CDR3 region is CASSFRRGTDTQYF.